Below, one T cell receptor beta chain is given with its context. What it binds is not known. Assay: immunoSEQ multiplex PCR; the TCRdb copy retains only in-frame clones and omits some. The sample records tens of thousands of clones, around 85% being singletons. This entry comes from a study of CD4 T cells in relation to SARS-CoV-2 and coronaviruses. Study-level background: Convalescent patients were fewer than ten males and a few females; two were Hispanic. Findings and caveats of the study: Monoreactive clones expanded significantly more to SARS-CoV-2 than crossreactive clones did. According to naive versus memory sequencing, detected responses are memory recall, not newly primed. Each donor contributed either pre-pandemic or post-infection samples, not both.

The receptor's source is an adult with COVID-19. Material for sequencing was memory CD4+ T cells from PBMCs.

CDR3 loop: CASRADASPLHF. Written as DNA, the CDR3 is TGTGCCAGCAGGGCTGACGCATCACCCCTCCACTTT. The V gene is TRBV7-9, the J gene TRBJ1-6, with D unresolved. Germline CDR1 reads SEHNR; CDR2 reads FQNEAQ (reference sequence). This CDR3 region has 12 residues. The V and J ends lost 6 bases and 10 bases respectively, with 10 bases between them.